Shown below are 3 T cell receptor beta chains from a single sample sequenced in a study of CD8+ T cells in alopecia areata. As to treatment: oral pan-JAK inhibitor, 5-10 mg twice daily. Extracted RNA was reverse transcribed, and the resulting cDNA served as sequencing template. The table came from immunoSEQ multiplex PCR; TCRdb's copy has only in-frame clones and leaves some out. The table shows about 210,000 clones, with roughly 64% occurring only once. Material: CD4+ T cells sorted from blood, obtained at week 4, from a patient treated with tofacitinib. The source of these receptors is a human donor with alopecia areata.

The chain links TRBV2 to TRBJ1-2; D might be TRBD1 (5 bases). Between the trimmed V and J ends, which lost 1 base and 4 bases, there was a span of 7 bases. Germline V gene lookup returns CDR1 SNHLY and CDR2 FYNNEI. This CDR3 region has 13 residues. The CDR3 DNA reads TGTGCCAGCAGTGAAGGACAGCGCTATGGCTACACCTTC. It translates to CASSEGQRYGYTF.

The chain couples TRBV19 to TRBJ2-5; D may be TRBD2 (5 bases). Germline CDR1 LNHDA, CDR2 SQIVND (reference sequence). Trimming stripped 5 bases from V and 4 bases from J, with 11 bases between. CDR3 size: 13 residues. The chain's CDR3 is CASSPIGGETQYF. Written as DNA, the CDR3 is TGTGCCAGTAGTCCGATAGGAGGAGAGACCCAGTACTTC.

The V gene is TRBV29-1, the J gene TRBJ1-3, with 9 bases that match TRBD1. J gave up 2 bases and V 7 bases, and 3 bases lay outside the gene matches. Germline CDR1 SQVTM, CDR2 ANQGSEA. The CDR3 is made up of 13 amino acids. The CDR3 reads CSGRQGAGNTIYF. The CDR3 coding sequence is TGCAGCGGTAGACAGGGGGCTGGAAACACCATATATTTT. The whole variable domain, filled in from reference TRBV29-1 and TRBJ1-3, reads SAVISQKPSRDICQRGTSLTIQCQVDSQVTMMFWYRQQPGQSLTLIATANQGSEATYESGFVIDKFPISRPNLTFSTLTVSNMSPEDSSIYLCSGRQGAGNTIYFGEGSWLTVV.